This is a list of T cell receptor beta chains from one sample in a study of cytomegalovirus exposure and HLA in healthy donors. Sequencing used immunoSEQ multiplex PCR; TCRdb keeps in-frame clones, though not all of them. The sample records fewer than 250,000 clones, 70% to 75% being singletons. Sequenced input: PBMCs. These receptors were collected from a man younger than 40 in good health and CMV-seropositive. CDR3s include the opening cysteine and the closing phenylalanine or tryptophan. The D gene is left open where the match is weak. A row's size may be missing; if present it is once, few, many or a size class.

J gene | clone size | D gene | V gene | CDR3 protein | CDR3 DNA
TRBJ2-5 | few | TRBD2 | TRBV4-2 | CASSPGLAGGETQYF | TGTGCCAGCAGCCCGGGACTAGCGGGAGGAGAGACCCAGTACTTC
TRBJ2-5 | once | TRBD1 | TRBV19 | CASSLPAMQGVKETQYF | TGTGCCAGTAGTCTCCCCGCGATGCAGGGGGTTAAAGAGACCCAGTACTTC
TRBJ2-7 | - | TRBD1 | TRBV18 | CASSATGPGTGNEQYF | TGTGCCAGCTCGGCCACTGGACCCGGGACAGGGAACGAGCAGTACTTC
TRBJ2-7 | few | - | TRBV5-5 | CASSLGSGTEQYF | TGTGCCAGCAGCTTGGGGTCCGGGACAGAGCAGTACTTC
TRBJ2-6 | - | - | TRBV2 | CASSEVMGANVLTF | TGTGCCAGCAGTGAAGTAATGGGGGCCAACGTCCTGACTTTC
TRBJ1-5 | - | - | TRBV5-8 | CASSFNTGLPQHF | TGTGCCAGCAGCTTCAATACAGGCCTACCCCAGCATTTT
TRBJ2-3 | few | TRBD2 | TRBV27 | CASKGLAGTYTDTQYF | TGTGCCAGCAAGGGGCTAGCGGGGACCTACACAGATACGCAGTATTTT
TRBJ1-2 | - | - | TRBV9 | CASSQGGGVPNYGYTF | TGTGCCAGCTCGCAAGGTGGGGGCGTCCCTAACTATGGCTACACCTTC
TRBJ2-7 | few | - | TRBV2 | CASRPTPTEYEQYF | TGTGCCAGCAGACCCACCCCGACAGAATACGAGCAGTACTTC
TRBJ1-3 | - | - | TRBV6-5 | CASSVRGGSGNTIYF | TGTGCCAGCAGCGTTAGGGGGGGCTCTGGAAACACCATATATTTT
TRBJ2-7 | - | - | TRBV13 | CASSRRSDEQYF | TGTGCCAGCAGTCGAAGGAGCGACGAGCAGTACTTC
TRBJ1-2 | - | TRBD1 | TRBV9 | CASSGALGQGYGYTF | TGTGCCAGCAGCGGAGCATTAGGACAGGGGTATGGCTACACCTTC
TRBJ2-5 | - | - | TRBV27 | CASSWSELQETQYF | TGTGCCAGCAGTTGGTCTGAGCTTCAAGAGACCCAGTACTTC
TRBJ1-2 | - | - | TRBV30 | CAWRGSNYGYTF | TGTGCCTGGAGGGGCAGCAACTATGGCTACACCTTC
TRBJ1-5 | - | TRBD1 | TRBV11-2 | CASSSQGAQPQHF | TGTGCCAGCAGCTCACAGGGGGCCCAGCCCCAGCATTTT
TRBJ2-7 | - | TRBD2 | TRBV4-1 | CASSLGLAGGYEQYF | TGCGCCAGCAGCCTCGGACTAGCGGGCGGATACGAGCAGTACTTC
TRBJ1-1 | - | - | TRBV11-1 | CASSTRGWGTEAFF | TGTGCCAGCAGCACGAGGGGGTGGGGCACTGAAGCTTTCTTT
TRBJ2-7 | - | - | TRBV30 | CAWGLGAYEQYF | TGTGCCTGGGGGCTCGGGGCCTACGAGCAGTACTTC
TRBJ1-1 | - | TRBD1 | TRBV27 | CASLPVSGTDWNTEAFF | TGTGCCAGCCTACCCGTTTCGGGGACAGACTGGAACACTGAAGCTTTCTTT
TRBJ2-3 | once | - | TRBV5-4 | CASSRTSVGPDTQYF | TGTGCCAGCAGCCGCACCAGCGTAGGTCCAGATACGCAGTATTTT
TRBJ2-5 | - | TRBD2 | TRBV4-3 | CASSQAPSGKETQYF | TGCGCCAGCAGCCAAGCCCCTAGCGGGAAGGAGACCCAGTACTTC
TRBJ1-1 | few | - | TRBV5-1 | CASSPRTDMNTEAFF | TGCGCCAGCAGCCCCCGGACAGATATGAACACTGAAGCTTTCTTT
TRBJ1-4 | - | - | TRBV11-2 | CASSLSGVGRADEKLFF | TGTGCCAGCAGCCTTAGCGGGGTGGGCAGGGCAGATGAAAAACTGTTTTTT
TRBJ2-2 | - | TRBD2 | TRBV7-3 | CASSLNPLTSGPFTGELFF | TGTGCCAGCAGCTTAAACCCGCTGACTAGCGGGCCTTTCACCGGGGAGCTGTTTTTT
TRBJ2-7 | - | TRBD1 | TRBV29-1 | CSVAQGATYEQYF | TGCAGCGTTGCCCAGGGGGCAACATACGAGCAGTACTTC
TRBJ2-3 | - | - | TRBV7-6 | CASSWPQDGTDTQYF | TGTGCCAGCAGCTGGCCACAGGACGGAACAGATACGCAGTATTTT
TRBJ1-1 | - | - | TRBV19 | CASIGQGWTEAFF | TGTGCCAGTATTGGTCAGGGATGGACTGAAGCTTTCTTT
TRBJ2-1 | - | TRBD2 | TRBV5-5 | CASSPLTRGGKQFF | TGTGCCAGCAGCCCACTGACGAGGGGAGGGAAGCAGTTCTTC
TRBJ2-5 | - | - | TRBV6-1 | CATSGTSSQETQYF | TGTGCCACGTCCGGGACTTCTTCCCAAGAGACCCAGTACTTC
TRBJ1-2 | - | - | TRBV7-2 | CASSFSSYGYTF | TGTGCCAGCAGCTTCAGTTCCTATGGCTACACCTTC
TRBJ2-7 | - | - | TRBV7-3 | CSSSLTVSQGEEQYF | TGTTCCAGCAGCTTAACCGTTTCACAGGGTGAAGAGCAGTACTTC
TRBJ2-7 | few | TRBD1 | TRBV27 | CASSFDRVSYEQYF | TGTGCCAGCAGTTTCGACAGGGTCTCCTACGAGCAGTACTTC
TRBJ2-3 | - | - | TRBV2 | CASSPGLSTDTQYF | TGTGCCAGCAGTCCGGGACTCAGCACAGATACGCAGTATTTT
TRBJ2-7 | - | - | TRBV5-1 | CASSLYSPYEQYF | TGCGCCAGCAGCTTGTACAGCCCCTACGAGCAGTACTTC
TRBJ1-2 | - | - | TRBV11-2 | CASSLVGNARVYGYTF | TGTGCCAGCAGCTTAGTGGGGAACGCCAGGGTCTATGGCTACACCTTC
TRBJ1-5 | - | - | TRBV29-1 | CSAFRKGQQPQHF | TGCAGCGCGTTCAGAAAGGGGCAACAGCCCCAGCATTTT
TRBJ2-1 | - | - | TRBV7-6 | CASSPSLPREYSYNEQFF | TGTGCCAGCAGCCCCAGTCTCCCACGGGAGTACTCCTACAATGAGCAGTTCTTC
TRBJ2-7 | - | - | TRBV9 | CASSVLEGQGPTGEQYF | TGTGCCAGCAGCGTCCTAGAGGGGCAGGGGCCTACCGGCGAGCAGTACTTC
TRBJ2-7 | few | - | TRBV11-2 | CASSPVALVHEQYF | TGTGCCAGCAGCCCTGTAGCGCTAGTACACGAGCAGTACTTC
TRBJ2-1 | medium-sized | TRBD2 | TRBV7-6 | CASSLGTSGNNEQFF | TGTGCCAGCAGCTTAGGGACTAGCGGGAACAATGAGCAGTTCTTC
TRBJ2-4 | - | - | TRBV5-5 | CASSLTTASSIQYF | TGTGCCAGCAGCTTGACGACAGCAAGCTCTATTCAGTACTTC
TRBJ2-5 | few | TRBD2 | TRBV11-2 | CASSPTLAGIQETQYF | TGTGCCAGCAGCCCTACACTAGCGGGGATCCAAGAGACCCAGTACTTC